Shown below are 22 T cell receptor beta chains from a single sample sequenced in a study of T cells expressing NK-cell markers. Reprocessing the 5' RACE reads, TCRdb reports a single entry for every CDR3 protein and omits DNA. Its listing shows 130,000 to 150,000 distinct CDR3 sequences. Sequenced material: blood T cells: a sorted CD56 or NKG2C T cell subset, CD4+ or CD8+ T cells, or bulk PBMC T cells (not recorded which). The source is a man aged 18 to 30 in good health.

The rearrangement links TRBV15 to TRBJ2-2; TCRdb lists TRBD2, though no DNA is available to test this call. CDR3 length equals 18 residues. From germline, CDR1 is LNHNV and CDR2 YYDKDF (reference sequence). CDR3 loop: CATSRESYRDYTPGELFF.

The gene calls are TRBV28 and TRBJ2-7; without DNA, the TCRdb call of TRBD1 cannot be checked. The CDR3 has 14 residues. Germline V gene data show CDR1 as MDHEN and CDR2 as SYDVKM. CDR3 sequence: CASSWPGQGYEQYF.

This sequence joins TRBV7-9 and TRBJ2-5. The CDR3 has 14 residues. Germline V gene sequence: CDR1 SEHNR, CDR2 FQNEAQ (reference sequence). This CDR3 is CASSLSVVEETQYF.

This chain uses TRBV20-1 with TRBJ1-1. CDR1 is DFQATT, CDR2 SNEGSKA, per germline (reference sequence). This CDR3 spans 12 amino acids. Here the CDR3 reads CSARDITAEAFF.

The rearrangement links TRBV2 to TRBJ2-5. Germline V gene sequence: CDR1 SNHLY, CDR2 FYNNEI. This CDR3 contains 15 residues. This chain's CDR3 is CASMFFPTTQETQYF.

V usage is TRBV6-2 or TRBV6-3 and J usage is TRBJ2-5; TCRdb's D gene call, TRBD2, goes unchecked for lack of DNA. Germline V gene lookup returns CDR1 MNHEY and CDR2 SVGEGT. The CDR3 has 15 residues. The CDR3 region is CASKTTSGSAETQYF.

This chain uses TRBV7-8 with TRBJ1-2; TCRdb names TRBD1, which stays unverified in the absence of DNA. There are 14 residues in the CDR3. Germline lookup yields CDR1 SGHVS and CDR2 FQNEAQ. The CDR3 spells CASSLEPGNYGYTF.

The chain employs TRBV5-1 and TRBJ2-1; with no DNA, the TCRdb D assignment of TRBD2 cannot be verified. The germline gives CDR1 SGHRS, CDR2 YFSETQ. This CDR3 spans 15 amino acids. The CDR3 spells CASSRIAGGQDEQFF.

The chain couples TRBV4-1 to TRBJ1-2; TCRdb names TRBD1, which stays unverified in the absence of DNA. The length of the CDR3 is 14 residues. CDR1 is MGHRA, CDR2 YSYEKL, per germline. CDR3 protein: CASSPQGSHYGYTF.

The V call is TRBV6-5, the J call TRBJ2-6; TCRdb's D call, TRBD2, is unchecked because there is no DNA. CDR1 and CDR2 (germline): MNHEY, SVGAGI. The CDR3 consists of 15 residues. The CDR3 is CASSHREGGANVLTF.

The gene calls are TRBV5-6 and TRBJ2-1; without DNA, the TCRdb call of TRBD2 cannot be checked. The CDR3 spans 16 residues. Looked up from germline, CDR1 is SGHDT and CDR2 is YYEEEE. Here the CDR3 reads CASSLLPSGSNNEQFF.

The chain employs TRBV28 and TRBJ1-1; TCRdb's D gene call, TRBD1, goes unchecked for lack of DNA. The CDR3 runs to 15 residues. Germline V gives CDR1 MDHEN, CDR2 SYDVKM. The CDR3 region is CASSLRGQVNTEAFF. Filled out from reference TRBV28 and TRBJ1-1, the complete variable domain reads DVKVTQSSRYLVKRTGEKVFLECVQDMDHENMFWYRQDPGLGLRLIYFSYDVKMKEKGDIPEGYSVSREKKERFSLILESASTNQTSMYLCASSLRGQVNTEAFFGQGTRLTVV.

V gene TRBV20-1 combines with J gene TRBJ2-1; TCRdb picks TRBD2, but there is no DNA to check that call. The CDR3 spans 15 residues. The germline CDR1 and CDR2 sequences are DFQATT and SNEGSKA (reference sequence). The CDR3 is CSASSGLAVYNEQFF.

The J gene is TRBJ2-4, the V gene TRBV29-1; the TCRdb call, TRBD1, lacks DNA for checking. The germline gives CDR1 SQVTM, CDR2 ANQGSEA. The CDR3 is made up of 15 amino acids. The CDR3 region is CSVEDWAQDSNIQYF.

The chain combines TRBV20-1 with TRBJ2-3; TCRdb selects TRBD1, and the lack of DNA leaves this call unchecked. The CDR3 is made up of 11 amino acids. Per the germline V gene, CDR1 is DFQATT and CDR2 is SNEGSKA (reference sequence). Here the CDR3 reads CSATTQGNGYF.

V usage is TRBV11-2 and J usage is TRBJ2-1. The germline V gene has CDR1 SGHAT and CDR2 FQNNGV. The CDR3 sequence is 16 residues long. CDR3 in amino acids: CASSLDRAATYNEQFF.

V is TRBV19 and J is TRBJ2-2; the D call of TRBD2 rests on TCRdb alone, since no DNA is present to check it. Germline V CDR1 and CDR2: LNHDA, SQIVND (reference sequence). The CDR3 loop spans 14 amino acids. CDR3: CANGRRGEAGELFF.

V usage is TRBV6-5 and J usage is TRBJ2-1. This CDR3 region has 15 residues. Germline values: CDR1 MNHEY, CDR2 SVGAGI. CDR3 region: CASSYGSDNYNEQFF.

The chain is built from TRBV20-1 and TRBJ1-3; the TRBD1 assignment by TCRdb is unverifiable without DNA. The CDR3 length is 16 residues. Germline V gene lookup returns CDR1 DFQATT and CDR2 SNEGSKA (reference sequence). The CDR3 here is CSAIYDMDRHGNTIYF.

J is TRBJ2-7 and V is TRBV12-3 or TRBV12-4; TCRdb calls TRBD1, which cannot be checked without DNA. CDR3 length equals 15 residues. CDR3 amino acids: CASSSQQGYAYEQYF.

The chain links TRBV13 to TRBJ2-7; lacking DNA, the TRBD1 call made by TCRdb goes unchecked. Germline V gives CDR1 PRHDT, CDR2 FYEKMQ (reference sequence). The CDR3 extends over 12 amino acids. CDR3 amino acids: CASSLFPNQQYF.

The chain has TRBV7-2 and TRBJ2-7; TCRdb proposes TRBD1, but this gene call is untestable without DNA. Germline lookup yields CDR1 SGHTA and CDR2 FQGNSA. The CDR3 runs 15 residues. The CDR3 protein is CASSQFTGRGSEQYF.